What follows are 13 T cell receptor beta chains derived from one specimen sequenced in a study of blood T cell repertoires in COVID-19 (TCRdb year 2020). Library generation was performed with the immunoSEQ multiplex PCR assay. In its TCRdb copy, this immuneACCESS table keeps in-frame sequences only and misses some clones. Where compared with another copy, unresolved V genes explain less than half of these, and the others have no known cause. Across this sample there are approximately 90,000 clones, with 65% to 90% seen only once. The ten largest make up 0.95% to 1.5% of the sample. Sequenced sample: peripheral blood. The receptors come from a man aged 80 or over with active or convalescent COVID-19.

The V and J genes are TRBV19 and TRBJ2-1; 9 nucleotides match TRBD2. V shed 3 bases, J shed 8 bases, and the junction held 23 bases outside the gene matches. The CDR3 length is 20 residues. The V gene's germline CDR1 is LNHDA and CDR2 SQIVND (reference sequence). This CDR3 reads CASSISVWRGGTGRGHEQFF. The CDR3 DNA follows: TGTGCCAGTAGTATCTCGGTTTGGCGGGGGGGTACGGGCCGAGGCCATGAGCAGTTCTTC.

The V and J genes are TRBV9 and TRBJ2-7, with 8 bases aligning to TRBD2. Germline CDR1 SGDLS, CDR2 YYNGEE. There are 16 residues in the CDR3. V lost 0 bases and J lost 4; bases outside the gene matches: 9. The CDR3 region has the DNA TGTGCCAGCAGCGTAGCACTAGCGGAGGGGCCTTACGAGCAGTACTTC. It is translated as CASSVALAEGPYEQYF.

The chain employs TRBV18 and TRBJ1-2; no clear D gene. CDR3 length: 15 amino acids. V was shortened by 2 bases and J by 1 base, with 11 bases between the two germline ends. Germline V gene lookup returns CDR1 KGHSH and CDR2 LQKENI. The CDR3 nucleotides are TGTGCCAGCTCACCAGGCCCCTGGTTTAACTATGGCTACACCTTC. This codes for CASSPGPWFNYGYTF.

CDR3 DNA sequence: TGTGCCAGTAGTAGAGGGTTGAGCTATGGCTACACCTTC. Residues: CASSRGLSYGYTF. V gene TRBV19 combines with J gene TRBJ1-2; no reliable D call. The CDR3 loop spans 13 amino acids. Per germline, CDR1 LNHDA and CDR2 SQIVND (reference sequence). V dropped 4 bases and J dropped 4 bases, with 10 bases sitting between them.

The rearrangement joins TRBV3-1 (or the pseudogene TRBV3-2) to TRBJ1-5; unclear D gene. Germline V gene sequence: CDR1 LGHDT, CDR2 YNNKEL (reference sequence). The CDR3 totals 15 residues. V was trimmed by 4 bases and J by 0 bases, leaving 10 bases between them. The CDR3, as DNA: TGTGCCAGCAGCCCTTCGGTTCGTAGCAATCAGCCCCAGCATTTT. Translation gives CASSPSVRSNQPQHF.

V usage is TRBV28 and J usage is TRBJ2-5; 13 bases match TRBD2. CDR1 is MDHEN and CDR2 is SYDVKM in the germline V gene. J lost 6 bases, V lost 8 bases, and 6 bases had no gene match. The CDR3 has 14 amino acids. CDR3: CASWTSGSEKTQYF. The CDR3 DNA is TGTGCCAGCTGGACTAGCGGGAGTGAAAAGACCCAGTACTTC.

CDR3 in amino acids: CAISELTGTGGLNEQFF. For the CDR3, the DNA is TGTGCCATCAGTGAACTGACCGGGACAGGGGGCCTCAATGAGCAGTTCTTC. The chain carries TRBV10-3 and TRBJ2-1; 12 bases agree with TRBD1. The trim removed 3 bases at V and 6 bases at J, leaving 9 bases unmatched. Germline CDR1 ENHRY, CDR2 SYGVKD. The CDR3 consists of 17 residues.

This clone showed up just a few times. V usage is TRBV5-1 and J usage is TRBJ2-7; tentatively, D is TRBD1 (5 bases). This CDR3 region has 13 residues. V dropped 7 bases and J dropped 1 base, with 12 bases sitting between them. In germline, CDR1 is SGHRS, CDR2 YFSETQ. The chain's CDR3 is CASGPAGSYEQYF. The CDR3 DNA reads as TGCGCCAGCGGACCCGCAGGGTCCTACGAGCAGTACTTC.

CDR3 sequence reads: CASSLSTAPGYEQYF. The DNA for the CDR3 is TGTGCCAGCAGCTTATCGACTGCCCCCGGGTACGAGCAGTACTTC. V gene TRBV7-2 combines with J gene TRBJ2-7; D gene uncertain. CDR3 length equals 15 residues. Germline V gene sequence: CDR1 SGHTA, CDR2 FQGNSA. V gave up 2 bases and J gave up 4 bases, with 15 bases separating them. The full variable domain, in which reference TRBV7-2 and TRBJ2-7 provide the parts outside the CDR3, is GAGVSQSPSNKVTEKGKDVELRCDPISGHTALYWYRQSLGQGLEFLIYFQGNSAPDKSGLPSDRFSAERTGGSVSTLTIQRTQQEDSAVYLCASSLSTAPGYEQYFGPGTRLTVT.

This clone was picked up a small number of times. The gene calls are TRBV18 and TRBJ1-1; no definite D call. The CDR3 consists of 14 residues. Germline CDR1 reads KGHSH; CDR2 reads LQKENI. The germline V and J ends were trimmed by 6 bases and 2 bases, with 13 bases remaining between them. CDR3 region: CASSPGWTNTEAFF. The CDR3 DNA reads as TGTGCCAGCTCCCCTGGATGGACTAACACTGAAGCTTTCTTT.

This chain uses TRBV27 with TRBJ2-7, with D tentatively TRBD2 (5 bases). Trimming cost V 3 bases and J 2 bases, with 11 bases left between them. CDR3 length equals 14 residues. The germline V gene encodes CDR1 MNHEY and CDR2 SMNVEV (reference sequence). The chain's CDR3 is CASSFNLATYEQYF. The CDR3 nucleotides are TGTGCCAGCAGTTTCAACCTAGCTACCTACGAGCAGTACTTC.

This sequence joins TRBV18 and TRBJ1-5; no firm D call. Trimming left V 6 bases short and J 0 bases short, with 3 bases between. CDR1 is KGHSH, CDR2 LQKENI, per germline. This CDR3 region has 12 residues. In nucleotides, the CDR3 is TGTGCCAGCTCCCATAGCAATCAGCCCCAGCATTTT. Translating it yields CASSHSNQPQHF.

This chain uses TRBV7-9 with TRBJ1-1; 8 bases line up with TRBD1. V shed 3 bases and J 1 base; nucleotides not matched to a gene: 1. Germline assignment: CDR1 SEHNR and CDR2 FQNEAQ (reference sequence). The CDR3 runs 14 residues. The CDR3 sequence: CASSFGQGNTEAFF. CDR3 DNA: TGTGCCAGCAGCTTTGGACAGGGGAACACTGAAGCTTTCTTT.